This T cell receptor beta chain comes out of a study of read filtering for tumor transcriptome and immune sequencing. For the study at large: Patients were some 16 male and some 15 female, mean age roughly 68 years, range roughly 47 to 85. Per sample, TCR-region reads ranged about 4.05 to 10.27 million by IR-seq, 85 to 1273 by RNA-seq. Whole-study results and caveats: RNA-seq captured clonotypes less deeply and reliably than IR-seq. Correlation between methods rose after single-read clonotypes were removed.

This clonotype was counted many times. Antigen specificity is unknown. This library used 300 to 500 ng RNA and molecular barcoded adaptors spanning alpha/delta and beta/gamma chains. TCRdb ran MiXCR on the reads and lists one entry per CDR3 protein. This table holds 75,000 to 95,000 distinct CDR3 sequences, about 12% found once. The TCR originated in a donor at least 40 years old with multiple myeloma. The sample was a population of CD138-negative cells sorted from bone marrow.

DNA for the CDR3: TGTGCCAGCAGCTTGGAACAGAGAAAAGAGACCCAGTACTTC. This translates into CASSLEQRKETQYF. The V call is TRBV5-4, the J call TRBJ2-5; no clear D gene. This CDR3 has 14 amino acids. Germline CDR1 reads SGHNT; CDR2 reads YYREEE (reference sequence). V lost 0 bases and J lost 3, with 9 bases in between.